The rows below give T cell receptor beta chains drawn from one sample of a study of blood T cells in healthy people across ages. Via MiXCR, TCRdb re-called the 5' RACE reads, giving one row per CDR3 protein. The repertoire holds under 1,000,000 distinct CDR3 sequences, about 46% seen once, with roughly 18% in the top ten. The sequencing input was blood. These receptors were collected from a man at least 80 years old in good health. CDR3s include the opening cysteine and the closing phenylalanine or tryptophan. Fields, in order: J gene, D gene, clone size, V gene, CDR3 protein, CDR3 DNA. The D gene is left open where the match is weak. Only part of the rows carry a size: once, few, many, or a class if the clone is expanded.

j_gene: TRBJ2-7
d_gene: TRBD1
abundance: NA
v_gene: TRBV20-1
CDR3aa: CSARDGDRGAYEQYF
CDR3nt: TGCAGTGCTAGAGATGGAGACAGGGGGGCCTACGAGCAGTACTTC

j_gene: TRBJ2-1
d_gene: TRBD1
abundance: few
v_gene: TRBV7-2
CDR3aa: CASSSTPGQGLPSSYNEQFF
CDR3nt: TGTGCCAGCAGCTCCACTCCGGGACAGGGTTTACCCAGCTCCTACAATGAGCAGTTCTTC

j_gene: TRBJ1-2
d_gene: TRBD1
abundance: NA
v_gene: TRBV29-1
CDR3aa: CSAEAGQGLYGYTF
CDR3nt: TGCAGCGCAGAGGCGGGACAGGGGCTATATGGCTACACCTTC

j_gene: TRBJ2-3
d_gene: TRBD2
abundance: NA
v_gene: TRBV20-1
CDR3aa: CSLRTSGRRDTRYF
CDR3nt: TGCAGTCTCAGGACTAGCGGGAGGAGGGATACGCGGTATTTT

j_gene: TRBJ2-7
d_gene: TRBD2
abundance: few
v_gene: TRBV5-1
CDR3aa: CASSLEVAGSSYEQYF
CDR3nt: TGCGCCAGCAGCTTGGAAGTAGCGGGAAGCTCCTACGAGCAGTACTTC

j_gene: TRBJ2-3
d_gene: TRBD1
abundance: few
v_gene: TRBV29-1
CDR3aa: CSVEGTGFTQYF
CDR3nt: TGCAGCGTTGAAGGGACAGGGTTTACGCAGTATTTT

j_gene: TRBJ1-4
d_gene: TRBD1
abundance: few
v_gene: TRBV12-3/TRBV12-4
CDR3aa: CASTWGTGREKLFF
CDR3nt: TGTGCCAGCACCTGGGGGACAGGGCGTGAAAAACTGTTTTTT

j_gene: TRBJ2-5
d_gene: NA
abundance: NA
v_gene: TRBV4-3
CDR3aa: CASSQEPGETQYF
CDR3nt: TGCGCCAGCAGCCAAGAACCGGGCGAGACCCAGTACTTC

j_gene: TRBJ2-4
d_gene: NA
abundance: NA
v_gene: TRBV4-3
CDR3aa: CASSQEWRATAKNIQYF
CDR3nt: TGCGCCAGCAGCCAAGAGTGGAGAGCGACAGCCAAAAACATTCAGTACTTC

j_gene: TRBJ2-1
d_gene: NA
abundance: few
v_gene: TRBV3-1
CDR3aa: CASSDILESEQFF
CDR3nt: TGTGCCAGCAGCGATATACTAGAATCCGAGCAGTTCTTC

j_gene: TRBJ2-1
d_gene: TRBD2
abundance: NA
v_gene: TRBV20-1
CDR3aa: CSAKGRGSYNEQFF
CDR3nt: TGCAGTGCTAAGGGGCGGGGGTCCTACAATGAGCAGTTCTTC

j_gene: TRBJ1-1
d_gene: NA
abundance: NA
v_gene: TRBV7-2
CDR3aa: CASSLVSQSDTEAFF
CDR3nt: TGTGCCAGCAGCTTAGTTAGCCAATCGGACACTGAAGCTTTCTTT

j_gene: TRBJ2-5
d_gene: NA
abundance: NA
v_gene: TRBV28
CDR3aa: CASSRDLGGSETQYF
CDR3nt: TGTGCCAGCAGTCGGGACCTTGGGGGGTCGGAGACCCAGTACTTC